This record looks at one T cell receptor (beta chain) sequence and its context. No antigen is known for it. Nothing much larger sits one base from this clone, and base qualities are not available. Reading the germline V gene gives CDR1 SGHTA and CDR2 FQGNSA. The trim is 5 bases for V and 10 bases for J, with a gap of 15 bases between the germline ends. There are 13 amino acids in the CDR3, from cysteine to phenylalanine inclusive. Only the CDR3 DNA stays, 39 bases, in frame from base 1. The reads were generated on an Illumina NovaSeq 6000. Using 5'RACE with constant-segment primers, TCRalpha and TCRbeta cDNA libraries were constructed, with sample barcodes and unique molecular identifiers added in the process. RNA was extracted from every sample with Trizol reagent. The libraries were amplified in two PCR steps, and the second step added a second sample barcode and Illumina TruSeq adapters. Libraries were sequenced on an Illumina NovaSeq with 2 x 150 bp paired-end reads. As for how the authors treated the data: The reads were demultiplexed and collapsed into UMI-guided consensus sequences using migec v1.2.7. Using mixcr v2.1.11, UMI consensuses were aligned to TRA and TRB V and J templates and then assembled into clonotypes. Expanded or contracted clonotypes were those called significant by both edgeR and NoisET, with noise models trained on biological replicates. For edgeR calls, the cutoffs were a false discovery rate-adjusted p below 0.01 and a log2 fold-change threshold of 1. As an exploratory analysis of dynamics, max-normalized trajectories of the 1000 most abundant clonotypes were examined with PCA combined with hierarchical clustering. Separately sequenced CD4+ and CD8+ repertoires were used to assign a CD4 or CD8 phenotype to each responding clone. TCRdb ran its own pipeline on the public reads, namely fastp trimming at Q25 and MiXCR clone calling, and kept in-frame beta chains. When rows share a CDR3 protein, they turn into one entry using the most common DNA and genes. TCRdb assigned the V and J calls; the authors' analysis was not used. This sample lists fewer than 450,000 distinct CDR3 sequences; roughly 21% were detected once. The top ten clonotypes cover under 15% of the sample.

The data belong to a study of T-cell memory formation after mild COVID-19 (dated by TCRdb to the early 2020s). About the investigation overall: Most TCR sequence clusters were specific to one of the two donors. Longitudinal TCRalpha and TCRbeta repertoire sequencing tracked T-cell clones expanding and contracting after mild COVID-19 in two donors. Two young, previously healthy adult volunteers made up the cohort, one male and one female.

Study-level results and caveats: Clones that contracted from day 15 to 85 showed balanced CD4/CD8 phenotypes, whereas a second wave of clones that expanded from day 15 to 37 leaned towards CD4+. Whether the second-wave clones peaking on day 37 were SARS-CoV-2 specific was not confirmed. Contracting CD4+ clones turned up mainly in the CM and EM memory subsets, whereas EMRA was where CD8+ clones were enriched. Some responding clones were detected in pre-infection memory, suggesting pre-existing cross-reactive memory T cells joined the SARS-CoV-2 response. Only a couple of mild cases were covered in the study, and larger cohorts including severe cases with pre-infection samples were considered necessary.

Ficoll-Paque density gradient centrifugation was used to isolate PBMCs. The sequence links TRBV7-2 to TRBJ2-1; no D gene call is confident. Sequenced input: PBMCs or a T cell subset sorted from them (not recorded which). The sequence came from an adult woman who had mild COVID-19 (a few samples of this study predate the infection). The sample titles of this study are shuffled in the database, so cell type and time point are left out; the donor was told from shared clones. The DNA sequence is as follows: TGTGCCAGCAGCCCATTAGCTGCATACGAGCAGTTCTTC. Translated, this gives CASSPLAAYEQFF.